One and the same sample provided the 29 T cell receptor beta chains below, sequenced in a study of preoperative IRX-2 immunotherapy in early breast cancer. Treatment reported: preoperative locoregional IRX-2 cytokine immunotherapy. Sequenced by immunoSEQ multiplex PCR; TCRdb stores in-frame clones only, minus some. The sample shows approximately 100,000 clones, 86% of them seen only once. The material sequenced was tumor tissue, taken after IRX-2 immunotherapy. The receptors come from a human donor with breast cancer.

This clone was counted a few times. CDR3 in DNA: TGTGCCAGTGCCCGGGACGTTACCTACAATGAGCAGTTCTTC. Amino acids: CASARDVTYNEQFF. The V and J genes are TRBV19 and TRBJ2-1; D is tentatively TRBD1 or TRBD2 (5 bases each). The CDR3 covers 14 residues. Germline V gene sequence: CDR1 LNHDA, CDR2 SQIVND (reference sequence). V shed 8 bases and J shed 2 bases, with 13 bases lying between them. Full variable domain (rest looked up from reference TRBV19 and TRBJ2-1): DGGITQSPKYLFRKEGQNVTLSCEQNLNHDAMYWYRQDPGQGLRLIYYSQIVNDFQKGDIAEGYSVSREKKESFPLTVTSAQKNPTAFYLCASARDVTYNEQFFGPGTRLTVL.

This clone was observed once. The V gene is TRBV19, the J gene TRBJ1-5, with TRBD1 identical over 7 bases. The DNA end is a closer match to TRBJ2-3, so the J assignment may be wrong. Germline CDR1 is LNHDA and CDR2 is SQIVND (reference sequence). This CDR3 contains 16 residues. CDR3 sequence (DNA): TGTGCCAGTAGTATGGGTGGACAGGTGAGCAATCAGCCCCAGTATTTT. This encodes CASSMGGQVSNQPQYF.

The gene calls are TRBV5-1 and TRBJ1-4; a weak D match, TRBD1 (5 bases). The V gene's germline CDR1 is SGHRS and CDR2 YFSETQ. CDR3 length: 15 residues. With 10 bases removed from V and 0 bases from J, the gap between germline ends came to 16 bases. The CDR3 loop is CACATGRTTNEKLFF. The CDR3 coding sequence is TGCGCCTGCGCCACGGGGCGGACAACTAATGAAAAACTGTTTTTT.

V is TRBV9 and J is TRBJ2-2; 7 positions match TRBD2. The CDR3 length is 15 residues. With 9 bases clipped from V and 3 bases from J, the junction kept 11 bases outside the gene matches. Germline loops: CDR1 SGDLS, CDR2 YYNGEE. In DNA form, the CDR3 reads TGTGCCACCACTCCGGCTAGCGGAGACACCGGGGAGCTGTTTTTT. Residues: CATTPASGDTGELFF.

This clone came up once. The chain joins TRBV2 to TRBJ1-1; D is unclear. Trimming left V 6 bases short and J 2 bases short, with 10 bases between. Germline assignment: CDR1 SNHLY and CDR2 FYNNEI. This CDR3 spans 13 amino acids. CDR3 sequence: CASRSGTNTEAFF. The CDR3 nucleotides read TGTGCCAGCAGATCGGGCACCAACACTGAAGCTTTCTTT.

A single count supports this clone. This chain connects TRBV28 to TRBJ1-1; the D gene is possibly TRBD1 (6 bases). Trimming shortened V by 7 bases and J by 0 bases, and 9 bases separated the two germline ends. Germline lookup yields CDR1 MDHEN and CDR2 SYDVKM. This CDR3 is 13 amino acids long. The CDR3 reads CASNGQMNTEAFF. The CDR3 nucleotides read TGTGCCAGCAACGGACAGATGAACACTGAAGCTTTCTTT.

The chain employs TRBV10-1 and TRBJ2-1, with TRBD2 matching over 9 bases. The CDR3 length is 15 residues. CDR1 WNHNN and CDR2 SYGVQD come from the germline V gene (reference sequence). Germline trimming cut 4 bases from V and 8 bases from J; bases unmatched to any gene: 9. The CDR3 DNA reads TGCGCCAGCAGTGTCACCAGCGGGAGGATCGATGAGCAGTTCTTC. Protein sequence: CASSVTSGRIDEQFF.

The chain recombines TRBV5-1 with TRBJ2-6, with D perhaps matching TRBD1 (5 bases). The CDR3 extends over 21 amino acids. V was shortened by 0 bases and J by 0 bases, with 22 bases between the two germline ends. Germline V gene sequence: CDR1 SGHRS, CDR2 YFSETQ. This CDR3 reads CASSLAPIVDIPSSGANVLTF. CDR3 coding DNA: TGCGCCAGCAGCTTGGCCCCCATAGTGGACATACCCTCCTCTGGGGCCAACGTCCTGACTTTC. Supplemented by reference TRBV5-1 and TRBJ2-6, the full variable domain reads KAGVTQTPRYLIKTRGQQVTLSCSPISGHRSVSWYQQTPGQGLQFLFEYFSETQRNKGNFPGRFSGRQFSNSRSEMNVSTLELGDSALYLCASSLAPIVDIPSSGANVLTFGAGSRLTVL.

This clone was recorded only once. The gene calls are TRBV11-3 and TRBJ1-3, with 8 bases lining up with TRBD1. CDR1 and CDR2 from the germline V gene are SGHNT and YENEEA. This CDR3 has 17 residues. The V gene end was trimmed by 6 bases and the J gene end by 0 bases; junction bases not matched to a gene: 10. The CDR3 region has the DNA TGTGCCAGCAGTCCAAACAGGGGGTCCTCCTCTGGAAACACCATATATTTT. This translates into CASSPNRGSSSGNTIYF.

The CDR3 bases are TGTGCCAGCAGCTTATCGGTAGGGCGGGACGAGCAGTACTTC. Its translation: CASSLSVGRDEQYF. This chain links TRBV7-6 with TRBJ2-7, with D perhaps matching TRBD2 (5 bases). Trimming stripped 2 bases from V and 5 bases from J, with 13 bases between. This CDR3 contains 14 residues. Germline CDR1 SGHVS, CDR2 FNYEAQ.

The count of this clone is one. This rearrangement joins TRBV28 to TRBJ1-2; D not certain. Germline V gene sequence: CDR1 MDHEN, CDR2 SYDVKM. The CDR3 runs 14 residues. V lost 1 base and J lost 8, with 14 bases in between. The CDR3 nucleotides read TGTGCCAGCAGTTTATTGTATTCCCCTAGGGGCTACACCTTC. Translating it yields CASSLLYSPRGYTF.

The genes are TRBV7-1 and TRBJ1-4; maybe TRBD1 (6 bases). TRBV7-1 is designated an ORF whose function remains uncertain. CDR3 size: 14 residues. Trimming took 4 bases from V and 8 from J, leaving 14 bases between them. CDR3 in DNA: TGTGCCAGCAGCTATACAGGGTTAGGGGAAAAACTGTTTTTT. Translated: CASSYTGLGEKLFF.

This sequence joins TRBV28 and TRBJ1-5; tentatively, D is TRBD1 (5 bases). V was trimmed by 8 bases and J by 0 bases, leaving 14 bases between them. This CDR3 is built from 15 residues. Germline CDR1 MDHEN, CDR2 SYDVKM. The CDR3 spells CASLWGRHSNQPQHF. The CDR3 DNA reads as TGTGCCAGCCTCTGGGGCAGGCATAGCAATCAGCCCCAGCATTTT.

With regard to this clone: One end of the junction is discordant with germline, which a read error may explain. The rearrangement joins TRBV6-8 to TRBJ2-2; D is unclear. Germline CDR1 is MNHGY and CDR2 is SAAAGT. CDR3 length: 15 amino acids. The CDR3 protein is CASSDSARATGELFF. The CDR3, as DNA: TGTGCCAGCAGTGACTCGGCCCGAGCCACCGGGGAGCTGTTTTTT.

J is TRBJ2-5 and V is TRBV10-2, with 11 bases fitting TRBD2. V was pared by 4 bases and J by 7 bases, with 5 bases of the junction left unmatched. The CDR3 length is 14 residues. Germline V gene sequence: CDR1 WSHSY, CDR2 SAAADI. The chain's CDR3 is CASSVAGGIGTQYF. CDR3 bases: TGCGCCAGCAGTGTAGCGGGGGGGATTGGGACCCAGTACTTC.

The count of this clone is one. CDR3 sequence reads: CASGVGGHFSGYTF. In DNA, the CDR3 is TGTGCCAGCGGGGTAGGGGGACACTTCAGTGGCTACACCTTC. This chain uses TRBV28 with TRBJ1-2; possible D gene TRBD1, 6 bases. This CDR3 region has 14 residues. V gave up 8 bases and J gave up 7 bases, with 20 bases separating them. Germline-derived CDR1 and CDR2 are MDHEN and SYDVKM.

The chain recombines TRBV11-3 with TRBJ2-2; a possible D gene is TRBD2 (6 bases). The CDR3 extends over 16 amino acids. Trimming cost V 3 bases and J 2 bases, with 13 bases left between them. The germline V gene has CDR1 SGHNT and CDR2 YENEEA. The DNA for the CDR3 is TGTGCCAGCAGCTTTTTTGGCGGGGATAACACCGGGGAGCTGTTTTTT. Its protein product is CASSFFGGDNTGELFF.

The chain recombines TRBV28 with TRBJ1-2, with D possibly being TRBD1 (6 bases). Germline-derived CDR1 and CDR2 are MDHEN and SYDVKM. V was clipped by 6 bases and J by 8 bases, with 22 bases between them. The CDR3 length is 15 residues. CDR3 DNA sequence: TGTGCCAGCAGGGAGGGGCCCGCCATCCAGGGGGGCTACACCTTC. It yields the protein CASREGPAIQGGYTF.

Here the CDR3 reads CASMGDSGYNEQFF. CDR3 DNA: TGTGCCAGTATGGGGGACAGCGGATACAATGAGCAGTTCTTC. This chain links TRBV19 with TRBJ2-1; 7 bases are a match to TRBD1. The CDR3 has 14 residues. CDR1 is LNHDA and CDR2 is SQIVND in the germline V gene (reference sequence). Trimming removed 7 bases from V and 4 bases from J; junction bases left unmatched: 7.

The CDR3 loop reads CASSTYKQRNTEAFF. The DNA for the CDR3 is TGCGCCAGCAGCACGTACAAGCAGAGGAACACTGAAGCTTTCTTT. This sequence joins TRBV1 and TRBJ1-1. TRBV1 is deemed a pseudogene. The CDR3 contains 15 residues.

The rearrangement links TRBV14 to TRBJ1-4; D unresolved. Germline assignment: CDR1 SGHDN and CDR2 FVKESK. Trimming stripped 4 bases from V and 0 bases from J, with 15 bases between. This CDR3 is 17 amino acids long. The chain's CDR3 is CASSRKWGGATNEKLFF. As DNA, the CDR3 is TGTGCCAGCAGCCGAAAGTGGGGAGGCGCAACTAATGAAAAACTGTTTTTT.

The gene calls are TRBV7-6 and TRBJ2-1; 9 bases are a match to TRBD2. Per germline, CDR1 SGHVS and CDR2 FNYEAQ. After removal of 1 base from V and 6 bases from J, the junction contained 4 bases not matched to a gene. CDR3 length: 15 amino acids. CDR3: CASSLEAGGRNEQFF. CDR3 nucleotides: TGTGCCAGCAGCTTAGAGGCGGGGGGGCGCAATGAGCAGTTCTTC.

The J gene is TRBJ2-3, the V gene TRBV5-1; D unresolved. V lost 4 bases and J 7 bases, leaving 16 bases between the germline ends. Germline CDR1 is SGHRS and CDR2 is YFSETQ. The CDR3 is 14 residues long. This CDR3 is CASSDGGEIHTQYF. Here the CDR3 DNA reads TGCGCCAGCAGCGACGGTGGAGAGATACATACGCAGTATTTT.

The rearrangement joins TRBV5-1 to TRBJ2-2; D not certain. CDR3 size: 14 residues. The germline V and J ends were trimmed by 5 bases and 4 bases, with 12 bases remaining between them. Per the germline V gene, CDR1 is SGHRS and CDR2 is YFSETQ. The CDR3 protein is CASSLLTGTGELFF. CDR3 in DNA: TGCGCCAGCAGTTTGCTCACGGGCACCGGGGAGCTGTTTTTT.

This chain uses TRBV28 with TRBJ2-1; D is uncertain. V was clipped by 2 bases and J by 3 bases, with 2 bases between them. Germline CDR1 is MDHEN and CDR2 is SYDVKM. CDR3 size: 12 residues. CDR3 nucleotides: TGTGCCAGCAGTTTAAGCTACAATGAGCAGTTCTTC. It translates to CASSLSYNEQFF.

The genes are TRBV5-1 and TRBJ2-7; D is perhaps TRBD1 (5 bases). The CDR3 has 16 amino acids. Germline CDR1 reads SGHRS; CDR2 reads YFSETQ. Trimming removed 3 bases at V and 0 bases at J, with 16 bases between. The CDR3 here is CASSSALDTSSYEQYF. In DNA form, the CDR3 reads TGCGCCAGCAGCTCGGCCCTGGACACAAGCTCCTACGAGCAGTACTTC.

The chain combines TRBV29-1 with TRBJ2-2; 11 nucleotides match TRBD2. V lost 4 bases and J lost 5; bases outside the gene matches: 6. The V gene's germline CDR1 is SQVTM and CDR2 ANQGSEA. CDR3 length: 15 residues. The CDR3 DNA reads TGCAGCGTTGCCTCGGGACTAGCGGATACCGGGGAGCTGTTTTTT. As protein: CSVASGLADTGELFF.

The chain joins TRBV28 to TRBJ1-2, with D maybe TRBD1 (6 bases). Germline loops: CDR1 MDHEN, CDR2 SYDVKM. The V gene lost 3 bases and the J gene lost 1 base, with 12 bases spanning the gap. This CDR3 region has 15 residues. This chain's CDR3 is CASSLDSPINYGYTF. CDR3 sequence (DNA): TGTGCCAGCAGTTTGGACAGTCCAATTAACTATGGCTACACCTTC.

This clone was observed once. The V and J genes are TRBV30 and TRBJ2-7; 10 nucleotides line up with TRBD1. The germline gives CDR1 GTSNPN, CDR2 SVGIG (reference sequence). This CDR3 spans 15 amino acids. V dropped 2 bases and J dropped 6; count of bases not matched to a gene: 10. The CDR3 loop is CAWSRQGTGAFEQYF. The CDR3 DNA sequence: TGTGCCTGGAGTCGTCAGGGGACAGGGGCTTTCGAGCAGTACTTC.